The 2 T cell receptor beta chains in this list originate from one sample, sequenced in a study of cytomegalovirus exposure and HLA in healthy donors. Produced via immunoSEQ multiplex PCR; TCRdb's table is partial and in-frame only. The sample shows tens of thousands of clones, 90% of them seen only once. Material: PBMCs. The receptor source for this set is a man aged 18 to 29 in good health and CMV-seronegative.

This CDR3 reads CASMGRGFWDTQYF. Here the CDR3 DNA reads TGTGCCAGTATGGGGAGGGGGTTTTGGGATACGCAGTATTTT. The chain recombines TRBV19 with TRBJ2-3, with TRBD2 as a possible D gene (7 bases). Germline V gene data show CDR1 as LNHDA and CDR2 as SQIVND (reference sequence). The CDR3 has 14 residues. The V end was cut by 7 bases, the J end by 6 bases, with 17 bases between.

The genes are TRBV19 and TRBJ1-2, with D maybe TRBD1 (5 bases). CDR3 length: 12 residues. The V gene lost 2 bases and the J gene lost 6 bases, with 7 bases spanning the gap. Germline V CDR1 and CDR2: LNHDA, SQIVND (reference sequence). The DNA of the CDR3 is TGTGCCAGTAGTATACAGGGCCATGGCTACACCTTC. Its translation is CASSIQGHGYTF.